This T cell receptor beta chain was identified during a study of breast tumors, draining lymph nodes, adjacent tissues. The lymph nodes were axillary draining lymph nodes from breast cancer patients. TCRdb reanalysed the multiplex PCR reads using MiXCR and keeps one entry per CDR3 protein. The sample holds around 230,000 distinct CDR3 sequences, around 32% seen once. This clonotype came up many times. The TCR comes from a female donor with breast cancer. Some clones in this sample may be carry-over from other donors' samples. Material: axillary lymph node tissue.

The CDR3 DNA sequence: TGTGCCAGCAGCTACAATGAGCAGTTCTTC. Its translation: CASSYNEQFF. V is TRBV11-2 and J is TRBJ2-1; D remains ambiguous. Per germline, CDR1 SGHAT and CDR2 FQNNGV. The CDR3 has 10 amino acids. Trimming removed 4 bases from V and 5 bases from J, with 0 bases in between.